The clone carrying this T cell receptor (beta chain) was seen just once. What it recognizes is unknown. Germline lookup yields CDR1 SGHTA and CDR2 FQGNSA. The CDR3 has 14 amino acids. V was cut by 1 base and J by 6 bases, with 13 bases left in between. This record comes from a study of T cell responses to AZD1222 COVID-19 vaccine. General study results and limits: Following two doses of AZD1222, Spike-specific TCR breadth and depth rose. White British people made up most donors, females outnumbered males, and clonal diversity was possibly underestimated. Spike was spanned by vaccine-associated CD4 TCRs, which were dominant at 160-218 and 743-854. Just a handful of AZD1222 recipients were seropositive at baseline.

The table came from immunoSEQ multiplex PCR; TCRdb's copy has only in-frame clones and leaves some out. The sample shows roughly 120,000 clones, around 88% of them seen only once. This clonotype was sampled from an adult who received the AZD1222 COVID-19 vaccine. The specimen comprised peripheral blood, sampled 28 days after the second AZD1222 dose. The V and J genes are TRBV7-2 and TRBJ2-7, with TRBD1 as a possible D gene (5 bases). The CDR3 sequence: CASSLVRQNGEQYF. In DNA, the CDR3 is TGTGCCAGCAGCTTAGTTCGACAGAACGGCGAGCAGTACTTC.